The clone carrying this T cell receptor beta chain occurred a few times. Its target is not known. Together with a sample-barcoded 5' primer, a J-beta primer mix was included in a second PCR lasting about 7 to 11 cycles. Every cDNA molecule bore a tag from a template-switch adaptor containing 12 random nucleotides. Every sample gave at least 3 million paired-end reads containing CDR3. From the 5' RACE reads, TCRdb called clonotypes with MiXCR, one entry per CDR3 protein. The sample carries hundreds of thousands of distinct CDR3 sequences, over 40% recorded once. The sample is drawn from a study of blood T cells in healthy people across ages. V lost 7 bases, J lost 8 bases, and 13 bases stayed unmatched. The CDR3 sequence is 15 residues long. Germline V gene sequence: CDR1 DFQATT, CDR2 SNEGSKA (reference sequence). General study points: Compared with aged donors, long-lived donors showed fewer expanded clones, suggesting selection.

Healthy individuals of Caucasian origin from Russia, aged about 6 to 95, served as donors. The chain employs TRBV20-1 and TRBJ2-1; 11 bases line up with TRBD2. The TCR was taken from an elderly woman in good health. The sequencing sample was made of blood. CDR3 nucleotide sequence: TGCAGTGGCCCCTCGACTAGCGGGAATTCGTATGAGCAGTTCTTC. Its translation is CSGPSTSGNSYEQFF.